This T cell receptor (beta chain) stems from a study of T cell repertoires in cytomegalovirus infection. To note about this clonotype: Its antigen remains unidentified.

In germline, CDR1 is SEHNR, CDR2 FQNEAQ (reference sequence). The V segment lost 4 bases and the J segment 3 bases; nucleotides outside the gene matches: 11. This CDR3 has 16 amino acids. TCRdb recomputed calls from the reads with MiXCR, one row per CDR3 protein. The sample lists about 60,000 distinct CDR3 sequences; 20% to 25% were seen once. The TCR comes from a human donor in good health (CMV status not recorded). Some clones in this sample may be carry-over from other donors' samples. This chain joins TRBV7-9 and TRBJ2-7; 8 bases line up with TRBD1. The sample was CD8+ T cells from cultured PBMCs, taken from culture after CMV antigen stimulation. The CDR3 nucleotides read TGTGCCAGCAGCTCCCTTCAGGCCAGGGGGCTCTACGAGCAGTACTTC. It yields the protein CASSSLQARGLYEQYF.